A single sample gave rise to the 4 T cell receptor beta chains below, sequenced in a study of OX40 agonist ivuxolimab in advanced cancers. Data came from immunoSEQ multiplex PCR; TCRdb stores just in-frame clones and leaves some out. The sample holds over 55,000 clones, roughly nine tenths seen once. Sequenced material: CD4+ or CD8+ T cells sorted from blood, taken in a trial of the OX40 agonist ivuxolimab. The source is an adult with an advanced solid tumor such as melanoma, head and neck, liver or kidney cancer.

The chain carries TRBV21-1 and TRBJ2-7. TRBV21-1 has pseudogene status. The CDR3 has 11 residues. CDR3 DNA: TGTGCCAGCAGCCCCCCCTACGAGCAGTACTTC. This gives the protein CASSPPYEQYF.

The chain employs TRBV5-1 and TRBJ1-6, with D possibly being TRBD1 (5 bases). The V and J ends lost 3 bases and 7 bases respectively, with 14 bases between them. Germline CDR1 SGHRS, CDR2 YFSETQ. The CDR3 runs to 15 residues. This chain's CDR3 is CASSWDGPGNSPLHF. In DNA, the CDR3 is TGCGCCAGCAGCTGGGACGGCCCCGGGAATTCACCCCTCCACTTT.

CDR3 nucleotide sequence: TGTGCCAGCAGCCTCATCAGGGGGTCGAACATTCAGTACTTC. Its translation: CASSLIRGSNIQYF. The V call is TRBV27, the J call TRBJ2-4; 7 bases map to TRBD1. The CDR3 consists of 14 residues. With 6 bases clipped from V and 7 bases from J, the junction kept 9 bases outside the gene matches. Looked up from germline, CDR1 is MNHEY and CDR2 is SMNVEV (reference sequence).

This chain uses TRBV2 with TRBJ1-4; 8 nucleotides align to TRBD1. V trimming: 5 bases; J trimming: 0 bases; junction bases outside the gene matches: 2. The CDR3 extends over 15 amino acids. CDR1 SNHLY and CDR2 FYNNEI come from the germline V gene. CDR3 DNA sequence: TGTGCCAGCAGTATGGGACAGGCAACTAATGAAAAACTGTTTTTT. Amino acids: CASSMGQATNEKLFF.